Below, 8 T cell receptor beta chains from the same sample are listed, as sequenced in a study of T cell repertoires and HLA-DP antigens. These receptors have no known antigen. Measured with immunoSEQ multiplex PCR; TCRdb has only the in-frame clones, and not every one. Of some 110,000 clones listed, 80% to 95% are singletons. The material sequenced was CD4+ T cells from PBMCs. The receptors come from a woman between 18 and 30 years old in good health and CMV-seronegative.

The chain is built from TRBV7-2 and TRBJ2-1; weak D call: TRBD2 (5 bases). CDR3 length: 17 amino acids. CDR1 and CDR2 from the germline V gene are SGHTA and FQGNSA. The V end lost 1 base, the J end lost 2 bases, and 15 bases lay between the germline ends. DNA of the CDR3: TGTGCCAGCAGCTTAGGTGAGAGGGCCTTCACCTACAATGAGCAGTTCTTC. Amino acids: CASSLGERAFTYNEQFF.

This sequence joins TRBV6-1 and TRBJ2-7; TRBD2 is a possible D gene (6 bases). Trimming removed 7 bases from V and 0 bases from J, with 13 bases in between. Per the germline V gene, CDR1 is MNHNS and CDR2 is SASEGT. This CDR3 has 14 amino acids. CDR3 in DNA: TGTGCCAGCACCGACTTTAGCGGCTCCTACGAGCAGTACTTC. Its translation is CASTDFSGSYEQYF.

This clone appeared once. CDR3 sequence: CASSLKTGSTEAFF. CDR3 DNA sequence: TGTGCCAGCAGCTTAAAGACAGGGAGTACTGAAGCTTTCTTT. This chain links TRBV11-1 with TRBJ1-1; 7 nucleotides match TRBD1. The germline V gene has CDR1 SGHAT and CDR2 FQDESV (reference sequence). V shed 2 bases and J 5 bases; nucleotides not matched to a gene: 5. CDR3 length equals 14 residues.

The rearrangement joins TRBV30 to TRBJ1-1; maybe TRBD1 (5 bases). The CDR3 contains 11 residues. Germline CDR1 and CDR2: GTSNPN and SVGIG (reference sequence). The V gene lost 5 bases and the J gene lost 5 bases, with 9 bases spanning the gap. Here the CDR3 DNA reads TGTGCCTGGTCAGACAGTACTGAAGCTTTCTTT. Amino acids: CAWSDSTEAFF.

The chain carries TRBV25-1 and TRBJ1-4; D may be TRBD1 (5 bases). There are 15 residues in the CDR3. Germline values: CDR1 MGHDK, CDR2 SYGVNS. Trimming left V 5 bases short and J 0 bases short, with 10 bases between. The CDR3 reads CASSRPGTTNEKLFF. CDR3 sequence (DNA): TGTGCCAGCAGTAGGCCAGGGACAACTAATGAAAAACTGTTTTTT. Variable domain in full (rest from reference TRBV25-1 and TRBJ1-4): EADIYQTPRYLVIGTGKKITLECSQTMGHDKMYWYQQDPGMELHLIHYSYGVNSTEKGDLSSESTVSRIRTEHFPLTLESARPSHTSQYLCASSRPGTTNEKLFFGSGTQLSVL.

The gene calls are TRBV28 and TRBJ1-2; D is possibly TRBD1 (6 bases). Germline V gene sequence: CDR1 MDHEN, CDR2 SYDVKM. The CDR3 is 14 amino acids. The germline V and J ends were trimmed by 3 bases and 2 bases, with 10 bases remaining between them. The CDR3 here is CASSFSQGNYGYTF. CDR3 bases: TGTGCCAGCAGTTTTTCACAGGGAAACTATGGCTACACCTTC.

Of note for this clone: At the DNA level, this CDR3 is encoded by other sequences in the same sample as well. The CDR3, as DNA: TGCAGCGTTGACAGGGGAAACACTGAAGCTTTCTTT. Residues: CSVDRGNTEAFF. This chain joins TRBV29-1 and TRBJ1-1; tentative D call: TRBD1 (6 bases). Per the germline V gene, CDR1 is SQVTM and CDR2 is ANQGSEA. V was shortened by 3 bases and J by 2 bases, with 7 bases between the two germline ends. The CDR3 spans 12 residues.

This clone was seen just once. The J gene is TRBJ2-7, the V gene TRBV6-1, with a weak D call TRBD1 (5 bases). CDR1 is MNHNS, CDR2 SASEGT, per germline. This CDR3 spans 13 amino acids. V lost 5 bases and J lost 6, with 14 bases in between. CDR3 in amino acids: CASSKQVTSEQYV. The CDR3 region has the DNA TGTGCCAGCAGTAAACAGGTTACATCCGAGCAGTACGTC.